These 8 T cell receptor beta chains came from one sample sequenced in a study of blood T cell repertoires in COVID-19. Repertoires were generated with immunoSEQ multiplex PCR, while TCRdb's copy carries only in-frame clones and drops some. Found here are about 350,000 clones, about 88% of them singletons; the top ten hold approximately 7.4%. The specimen was peripheral blood. These receptors were obtained from a woman aged 70-85 years with COVID-19, enrolled during active disease.

The chain has TRBV7-6 and TRBJ1-2; D is ambiguous. The CDR3 sequence is 15 residues long. Germline CDR1 SGHVS, CDR2 FNYEAQ. V gave up 0 bases and J gave up 2 bases, with 10 bases separating them. The CDR3 sequence is CASSLAGALNYGYTF. The CDR3 DNA sequence: TGTGCCAGCAGCTTAGCCGGAGCCTTAAACTATGGCTACACCTTC.

J is TRBJ1-1 and V is TRBV30; maybe TRBD1 (5 bases). The CDR3 is 13 amino acids. The V end lost 0 bases, the J end lost 5 bases, and 10 bases lay between the germline ends. Germline V gene lookup returns CDR1 GTSNPN and CDR2 SVGIG (reference sequence). Here the CDR3 reads CAWSVGGRTEAFF. The CDR3 DNA reads as TGTGCCTGGAGTGTCGGGGGTAGAACTGAAGCTTTCTTT.

The table lists this clone with a count of one. This chain links TRBV2 with TRBJ1-4, with D tentatively TRBD1 (6 bases). The length of the CDR3 is 14 residues. Looked up from germline, CDR1 is SNHLY and CDR2 is FYNNEI. Trimming took off 3 bases at V and 4 bases at J, with 9 bases between the two ends. The CDR3 region has the DNA TGTGCCAGCAGTGAGGGGGCCAATAATGAAAAACTGTTTTTT. Amino acids: CASSEGANNEKLFF.

The V and J genes are TRBV2 and TRBJ1-6; TRBD1 agrees at 7 bases. V trimming: 3 bases; J trimming: 7 bases; junction bases outside the gene matches: 3. The V gene's germline CDR1 is SNHLY and CDR2 FYNNEI. The CDR3 runs to 14 residues. CDR3 amino acids: CASSDLGQNSPLHF. The CDR3 coding sequence is TGTGCCAGCAGTGACTTGGGACAGAATTCACCCCTCCACTTT.

The chain uses TRBV18 and TRBJ1-6; D unresolved. This CDR3 spans 15 amino acids. V lost 2 bases and J lost 0, with 5 bases in between. The germline gives CDR1 KGHSH, CDR2 LQKENI. CDR3 sequence (DNA): TGTGCCAGCTCACCAACACCCTCCTATAATTCACCCCTCCACTTT. Translation gives CASSPTPSYNSPLHF. Combining the CDR3 with reference TRBV18 and TRBJ1-6 gives the whole variable domain NAGVMQNPRHLVRRRGQEARLRCSPMKGHSHVYWYRQLPEEGLKFMVYLQKENIIDESGMPKERFSAEFPKEGPSILRIQQVVRGDSAAYFCASSPTPSYNSPLHFGNGTRLTVT.

The V call is TRBV19, the J call TRBJ1-2; TRBD1 matches 7 bases. Germline loops: CDR1 LNHDA, CDR2 SQIVND (reference sequence). The V and J ends lost 6 bases and 4 bases, in that order; junction bases with no gene match: 11. This CDR3 region has 15 residues. The DNA of the CDR3 is TGTGCCAGTAGCGTACTACAGGGGCAGGGCTATGGCTACACCTTC. It translates to CASSVLQGQGYGYTF.

This clone was counted a single time. The chain employs TRBV10-3 and TRBJ2-1, with 13 bases aligning to TRBD2. The ends lost 10 bases at V and 9 bases at J; junction bases unmatched: 3. Germline CDR1 ENHRY, CDR2 SYGVKD. CDR3 size: 12 residues. The CDR3 here is CATGTSGIEQFF. The CDR3 DNA follows: TGTGCCACCGGGACTAGCGGGATTGAGCAGTTCTTC.

CDR3 DNA sequence: TGTGCCACCTCAGTTTACAGGGTCTCCCTCTATGGCTACACCTTC. It encodes CATSVYRVSLYGYTF. J is TRBJ1-2 and V is TRBV11-2, with D possibly TRBD1 on 6 matching bases. V gave up 10 bases and J gave up 4 bases, with 22 bases separating them. Germline-derived CDR1 and CDR2 are SGHAT and FQNNGV. This CDR3 contains 15 residues.